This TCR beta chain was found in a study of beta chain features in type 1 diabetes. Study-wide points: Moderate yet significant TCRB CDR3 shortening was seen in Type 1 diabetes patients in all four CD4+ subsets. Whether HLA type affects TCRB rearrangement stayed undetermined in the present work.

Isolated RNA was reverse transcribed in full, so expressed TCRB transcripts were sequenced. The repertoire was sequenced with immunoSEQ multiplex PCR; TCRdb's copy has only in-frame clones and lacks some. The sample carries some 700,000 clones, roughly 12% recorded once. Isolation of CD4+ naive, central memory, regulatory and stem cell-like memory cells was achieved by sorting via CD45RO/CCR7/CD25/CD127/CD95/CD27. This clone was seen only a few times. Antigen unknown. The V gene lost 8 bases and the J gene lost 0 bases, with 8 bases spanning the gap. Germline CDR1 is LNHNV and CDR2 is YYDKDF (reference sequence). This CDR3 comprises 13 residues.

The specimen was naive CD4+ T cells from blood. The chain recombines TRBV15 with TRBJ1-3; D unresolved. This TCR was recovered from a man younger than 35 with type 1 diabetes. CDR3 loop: CATRDSSGNTIYF. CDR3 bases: TGTGCCACCCGGGATAGCTCTGGAAACACCATATATTTT.